This TCR beta chain derives from a study of cytomegalovirus exposure and HLA in healthy donors. Background on the study: The same platform was used for the roughly 130 validation repertoires as for the roughly 660 first-cohort repertoires, as reported in a later analysis. Broader study findings: It was found in a later analysis that first-cohort TCR clusters tended to co-occur in the 100 to 150 validation repertoires. Some 150 TCR beta chains were listed as cytomegalovirus-associated. High specificity and sensitivity for cytomegalovirus status were reported for the classifier.

CDR1 and CDR2 (germline): LNHDA, SQIVND (reference sequence). V lost 2 bases to trimming and J lost 4 bases, with 15 bases between them. There are 17 residues in the CDR3. Points on this clone: Its antigen is unidentified.

Using immunoSEQ multiplex PCR, the repertoire was profiled, and TCRdb retains in-frame clones only, with some absent. Of roughly 310,000 clones in the sample, approximately 86% were seen once. Sequencing input: PBMCs. The receptor was derived from a man younger than 45 in good health and CMV-seronegative. The V gene is TRBV19, the J gene TRBJ1-6, with D possibly being TRBD1 (5 bases). DNA for the CDR3: TGTGCCAGTAGTATAACCCCCCAGGGATTATATAATTCACCCCTCCACTTT. This codes for CASSITPQGLYNSPLHF.